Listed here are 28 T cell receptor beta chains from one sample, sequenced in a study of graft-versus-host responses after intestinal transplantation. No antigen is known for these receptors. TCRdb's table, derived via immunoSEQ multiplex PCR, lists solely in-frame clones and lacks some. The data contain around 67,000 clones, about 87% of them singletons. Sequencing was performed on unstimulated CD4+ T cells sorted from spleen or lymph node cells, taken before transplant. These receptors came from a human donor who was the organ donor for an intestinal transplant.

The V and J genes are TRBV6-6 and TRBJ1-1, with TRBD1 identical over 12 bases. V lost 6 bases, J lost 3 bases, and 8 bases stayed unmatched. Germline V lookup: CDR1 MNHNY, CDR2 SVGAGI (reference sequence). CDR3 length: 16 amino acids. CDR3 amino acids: CASSPGTGGADTEAFF. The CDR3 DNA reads TGTGCCAGCAGCCCCGGGACAGGGGGCGCGGACACTGAAGCTTTCTTT.

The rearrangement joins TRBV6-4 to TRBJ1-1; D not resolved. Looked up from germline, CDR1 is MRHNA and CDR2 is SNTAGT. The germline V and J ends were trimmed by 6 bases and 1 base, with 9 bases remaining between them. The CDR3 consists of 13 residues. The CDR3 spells CASRLHRNTEAFF. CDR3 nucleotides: TGTGCCAGCAGATTACACCGGAACACTGAAGCTTTCTTT.

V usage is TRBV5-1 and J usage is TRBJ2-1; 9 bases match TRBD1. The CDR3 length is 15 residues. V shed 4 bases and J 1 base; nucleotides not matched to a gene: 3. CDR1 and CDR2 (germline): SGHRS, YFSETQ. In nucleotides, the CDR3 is TGCGCCAGCAGCGAACAGGGGGCTTCCTACAATGAGCAGTTCTTC. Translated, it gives CASSEQGASYNEQFF.

The CDR3 protein is CASSLAGQGTATGELFF. The CDR3 nucleotides are TGCGCCAGCAGCTTGGCGGGACAGGGAACGGCCACCGGGGAGCTGTTTTTT. The chain is built from TRBV5-1 and TRBJ2-2, with TRBD1 identical over 9 bases. With V trimmed by 0 bases and J by 4 bases, 7 bases remained unmatched. The germline gives CDR1 SGHRS, CDR2 YFSETQ. The CDR3 has 17 amino acids.

The CDR3 sequence is CASSAPPGTGAYNEQFF. CDR3 coding DNA: TGTGCCAGCAGCGCACCCCCCGGGACAGGAGCCTACAATGAGCAGTTCTTC. This chain connects TRBV9 to TRBJ2-1; 8 bases line up with TRBD1. Trimming removed 3 bases from V and 2 bases from J; junction bases left unmatched: 10. This CDR3 is built from 17 residues. Germline V gene data show CDR1 as SGDLS and CDR2 as YYNGEE.

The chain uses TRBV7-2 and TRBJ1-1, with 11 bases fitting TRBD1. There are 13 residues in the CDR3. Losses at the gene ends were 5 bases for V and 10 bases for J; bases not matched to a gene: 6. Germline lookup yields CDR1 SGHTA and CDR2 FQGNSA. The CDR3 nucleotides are TGTGCCAGCAGCGAACAGGACAGGGGGCGAGCTTTCTTT. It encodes CASSEQDRGRAFF. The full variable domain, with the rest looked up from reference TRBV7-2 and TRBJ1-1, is GAGVSQSPSNKVTEKGKDVELRCDPISGHTALYWYRQSLGQGLEFLIYFQGNSAPDKSGLPSDRFSAERTGGSVSTLTIQRTQQEDSAVYLCASSEQDRGRAFFGQGTRLTVV.

The CDR3 reads CASSIVGGGNQPQHF. The CDR3 DNA sequence: TGTGCCAGTAGTATAGTCGGCGGAGGCAATCAGCCCCAGCATTTT. The rearrangement links TRBV19 to TRBJ1-5; D is unresolved. From germline, CDR1 is LNHDA and CDR2 SQIVND (reference sequence). CDR3 size: 15 residues. Trimming stripped 1 base from V and 2 bases from J, with 9 bases between.

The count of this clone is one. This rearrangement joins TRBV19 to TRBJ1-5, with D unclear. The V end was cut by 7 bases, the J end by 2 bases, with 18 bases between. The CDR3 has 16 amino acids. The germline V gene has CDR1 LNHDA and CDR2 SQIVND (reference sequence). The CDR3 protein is CASTARRDLGNQPQHF. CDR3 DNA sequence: TGTGCCAGTACCGCCCGAAGAGATTTAGGCAATCAGCCCCAGCATTTT. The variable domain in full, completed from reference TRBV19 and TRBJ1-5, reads DGGITQSPKYLFRKEGQNVTLSCEQNLNHDAMYWYRQDPGQGLRLIYYSQIVNDFQKGDIAEGYSVSREKKESFPLTVTSAQKNPTAFYLCASTARRDLGNQPQHFGDGTRLSIL.

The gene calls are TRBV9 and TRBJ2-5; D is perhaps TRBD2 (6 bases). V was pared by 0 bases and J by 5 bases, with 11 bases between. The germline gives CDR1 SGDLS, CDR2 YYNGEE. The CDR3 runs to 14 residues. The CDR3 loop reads CASSVGRGSETQYF. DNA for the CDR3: TGTGCCAGCAGCGTAGGGAGGGGCAGCGAGACCCAGTACTTC. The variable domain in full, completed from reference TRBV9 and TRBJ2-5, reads DSGVTQTPKHLITATGQRVTLRCSPRSGDLSVYWYQQSLDQGLQFLIQYYNGEERAKGNILERFSAQQFPDLHSELNLSSLELGDSALYFCASSVGRGSETQYFGPGTRLLVL.

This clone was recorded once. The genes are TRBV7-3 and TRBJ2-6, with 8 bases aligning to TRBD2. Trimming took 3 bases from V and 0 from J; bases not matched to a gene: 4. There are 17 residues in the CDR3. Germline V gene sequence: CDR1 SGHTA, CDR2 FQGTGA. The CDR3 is CASSFRGGDSGANVLTF. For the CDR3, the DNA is TGTGCCAGCAGCTTTCGGGGGGGGGACTCTGGGGCCAACGTCCTGACTTTC.

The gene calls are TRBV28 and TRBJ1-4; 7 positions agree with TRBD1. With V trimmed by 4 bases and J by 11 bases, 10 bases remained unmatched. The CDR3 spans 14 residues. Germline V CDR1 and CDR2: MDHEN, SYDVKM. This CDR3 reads CASSYQGTAIKLFF. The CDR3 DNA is TGTGCCAGCAGTTACCAAGGGACAGCGATTAAACTGTTTTTT.

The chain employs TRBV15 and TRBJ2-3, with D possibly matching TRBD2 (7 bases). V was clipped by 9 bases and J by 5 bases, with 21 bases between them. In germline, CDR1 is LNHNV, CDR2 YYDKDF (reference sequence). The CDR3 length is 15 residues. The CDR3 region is CATGTRGGGGDTQYF. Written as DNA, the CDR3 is TGTGCCACGGGCACAAGGGGCGGGGGCGGAGATACGCAGTATTTT.

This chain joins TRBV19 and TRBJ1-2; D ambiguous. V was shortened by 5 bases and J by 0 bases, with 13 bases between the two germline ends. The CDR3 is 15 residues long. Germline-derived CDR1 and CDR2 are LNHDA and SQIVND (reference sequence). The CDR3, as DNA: TGTGCCAGTAGTTCTCATCGGGGAGCTAACTATGGCTACACCTTC. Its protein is CASSSHRGANYGYTF.

The CDR3 region is CASNEGGRDYEQYV. The CDR3 nucleotides read TGTGCCAGCAACGAGGGTGGACGGGACTACGAGCAGTACGTC. The J gene is TRBJ2-7, the V gene TRBV6-1; TRBD2 might be the D (5 bases). The CDR3 runs 14 residues. Germline V CDR1 and CDR2: MNHNS, SASEGT. Trimming cost V 7 bases and J 3 bases, with 16 bases left between them.

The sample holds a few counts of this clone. The CDR3 DNA sequence: TGTGCCAGCAGCTTACTAGGGACAGGGAACACCGGGGAGCTGTTTTTT. Translated, it gives CASSLLGTGNTGELFF. This chain connects TRBV7-9 to TRBJ2-2; 8 nucleotides agree with TRBD1. J gave up 1 base and V 2 bases, and 3 bases lay outside the gene matches. Germline V gives CDR1 SEHNR, CDR2 FQNEAQ (reference sequence). The CDR3 has 16 amino acids.

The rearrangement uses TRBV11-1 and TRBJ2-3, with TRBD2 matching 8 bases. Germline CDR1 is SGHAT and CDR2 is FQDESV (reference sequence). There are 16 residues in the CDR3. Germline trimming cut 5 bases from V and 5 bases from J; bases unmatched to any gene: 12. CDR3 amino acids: CASSPLQRGIRDTQYF. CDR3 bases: TGTGCCAGCAGCCCCCTCCAGCGGGGGATTAGAGATACGCAGTATTTT. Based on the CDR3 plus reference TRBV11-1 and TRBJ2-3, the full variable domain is EAEVAQSPRYKITEKSQAVAFWCDPISGHATLYWYRQILGQGPELLVQFQDESVVDDSQLPKDRFSAERLKGVDSTLKIQPAELGDSAMYLCASSPLQRGIRDTQYFGPGTRLTVL.

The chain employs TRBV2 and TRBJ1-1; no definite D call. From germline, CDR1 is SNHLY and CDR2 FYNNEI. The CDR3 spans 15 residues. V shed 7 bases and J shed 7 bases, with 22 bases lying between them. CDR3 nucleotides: TGTGCCAGCACCATACAGCCCCTCGGGAGAGTTGAAGCTTTCTTT. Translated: CASTIQPLGRVEAFF.

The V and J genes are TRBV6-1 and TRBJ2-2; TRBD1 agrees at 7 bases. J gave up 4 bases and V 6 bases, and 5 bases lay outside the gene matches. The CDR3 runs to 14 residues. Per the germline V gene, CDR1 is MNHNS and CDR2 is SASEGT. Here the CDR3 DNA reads TGTGCCAGCAGACCCGGGACAGCCACCGGGGAGCTGTTTTTT. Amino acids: CASRPGTATGELFF.

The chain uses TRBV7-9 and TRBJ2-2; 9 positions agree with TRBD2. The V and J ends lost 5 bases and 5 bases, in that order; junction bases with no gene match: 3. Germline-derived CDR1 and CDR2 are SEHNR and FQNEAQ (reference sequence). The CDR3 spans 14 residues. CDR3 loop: CASSQAGGTGELFF. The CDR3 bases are TGTGCCAGCAGCCAAGCGGGGGGTACCGGGGAGCTGTTTTTT.

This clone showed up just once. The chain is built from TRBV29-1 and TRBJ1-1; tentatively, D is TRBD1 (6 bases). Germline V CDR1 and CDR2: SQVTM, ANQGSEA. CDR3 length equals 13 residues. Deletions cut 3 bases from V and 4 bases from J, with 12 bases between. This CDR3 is CSVEKGVATEAFF. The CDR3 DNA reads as TGCAGCGTTGAGAAGGGGGTGGCCACTGAAGCTTTCTTT.

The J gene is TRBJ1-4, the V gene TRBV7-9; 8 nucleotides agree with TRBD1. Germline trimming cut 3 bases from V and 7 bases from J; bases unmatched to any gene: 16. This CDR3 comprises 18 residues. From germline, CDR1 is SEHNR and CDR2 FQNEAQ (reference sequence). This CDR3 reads CASSFHLGFRQGSEKLFF. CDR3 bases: TGTGCCAGCAGCTTCCACTTGGGTTTTAGACAGGGGAGTGAAAAACTGTTTTTT.

The CDR3 DNA reads TGTGCCAGCAGCTTGGAGGGGTTAGACTATGGCTACACCTTC. Translated: CASSLEGLDYGYTF. The J gene is TRBJ1-2, the V gene TRBV5-4; maybe TRBD1 (5 bases). Per germline, CDR1 SGHNT and CDR2 YYREEE (reference sequence). Trimming took 0 bases from V and 3 from J, leaving 9 bases between them. The CDR3 is 14 residues long.

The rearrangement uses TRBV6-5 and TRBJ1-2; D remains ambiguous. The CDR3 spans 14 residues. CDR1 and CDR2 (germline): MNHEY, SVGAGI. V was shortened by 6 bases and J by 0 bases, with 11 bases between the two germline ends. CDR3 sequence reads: CASRRPGTNYGYTF. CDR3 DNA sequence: TGTGCCAGCAGGCGACCGGGAACTAACTATGGCTACACCTTC.

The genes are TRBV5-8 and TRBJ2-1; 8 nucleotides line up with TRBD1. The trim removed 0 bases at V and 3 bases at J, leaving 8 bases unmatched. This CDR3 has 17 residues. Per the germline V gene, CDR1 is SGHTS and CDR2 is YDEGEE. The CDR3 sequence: CASSLAGTGSFYNEQFF. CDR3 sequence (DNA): TGTGCCAGCAGCTTGGCCGGGACAGGTTCGTTCTACAATGAGCAGTTCTTC.

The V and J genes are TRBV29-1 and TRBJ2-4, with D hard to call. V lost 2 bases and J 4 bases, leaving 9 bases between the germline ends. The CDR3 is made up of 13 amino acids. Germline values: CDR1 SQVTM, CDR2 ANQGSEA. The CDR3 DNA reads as TGCAGCGTTGAAACCAGGTTGAAAAACATTCAGTACTTC. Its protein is CSVETRLKNIQYF.

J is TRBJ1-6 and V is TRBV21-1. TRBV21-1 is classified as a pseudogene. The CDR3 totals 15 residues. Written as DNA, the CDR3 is TGTGCCAGCAGCAAAGTTGGAGGGTGTTATTCACCCCTCCACTTT. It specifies CASSKVGGCYSPLHF.

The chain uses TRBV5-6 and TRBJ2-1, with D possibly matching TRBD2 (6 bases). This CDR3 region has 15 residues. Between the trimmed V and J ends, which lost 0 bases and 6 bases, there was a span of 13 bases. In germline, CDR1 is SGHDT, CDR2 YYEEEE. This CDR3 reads CASSLAAGSSNEQFF. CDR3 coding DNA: TGTGCCAGCAGCTTGGCCGCGGGGTCTAGCAATGAGCAGTTCTTC.

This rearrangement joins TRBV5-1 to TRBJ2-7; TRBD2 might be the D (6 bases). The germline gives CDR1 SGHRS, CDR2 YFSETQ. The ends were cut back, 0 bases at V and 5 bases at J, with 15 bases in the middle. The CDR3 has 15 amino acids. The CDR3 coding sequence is TGCGCCAGCAGCTTGGGGCGGGGAATGATGGACGAGCAGTACGTC. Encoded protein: CASSLGRGMMDEQYV.